This TCR beta chain comes out of a study of blood T cell repertoires in COVID-19. The overall study: COVID-19 samples from acute and convalescent phases originated in the United States, Italy and Spain. T cells, B-cell-depleted T cells, or PBMCs supplied cDNA or gDNA.

Per the original data handling: Nucleated cell counts were estimated from reference gene primer amplification. The protocol was immunoSEQ multiplex PCR, while the TCRdb copy is restricted to in-frame clones and leaves out a portion. V and J calls and clone size are given by that table; D and trimming were obtained from the DNA. Of 150,000 to 170,000 clones in the sample, approximately 85% are singletons; the top ten hold 0.55% to 0.75%. Enrolment of Seattle patients took place during active infection, and they were followed longitudinally. The trim removed 3 bases at V and 7 bases at J, leaving 1 base unmatched. This CDR3 has 14 residues. In germline, CDR1 is LNHDA, CDR2 SQIVND (reference sequence).

This clonotype was obtained from a man in his 60s with COVID-19, enrolled during active disease. Sequenced sample: peripheral blood. The chain links TRBV19 to TRBJ1-6, with 9 bases identical to TRBD1. The CDR3: CASSIGQGNSPLHF. The CDR3 nucleotides read TGTGCCAGTAGTATTGGACAGGGGAATTCACCCCTCCACTTT.